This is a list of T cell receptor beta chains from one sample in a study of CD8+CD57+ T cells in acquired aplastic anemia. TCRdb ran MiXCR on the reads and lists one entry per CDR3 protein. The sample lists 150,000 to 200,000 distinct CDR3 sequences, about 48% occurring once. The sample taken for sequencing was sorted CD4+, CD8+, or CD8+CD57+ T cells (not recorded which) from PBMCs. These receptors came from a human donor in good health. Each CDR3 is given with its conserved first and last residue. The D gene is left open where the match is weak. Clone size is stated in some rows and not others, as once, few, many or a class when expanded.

DNA: TGTGCCAGCAGTGGACAGGGTGGGCACGAGCAGTACTTC
CDR3: CASSGQGGHEQYF
size: few
V: TRBV2
D: TRBD1
J: TRBJ2-7

DNA: TGTGCCAGCAGTCGACGGACTGTGTTACCCCTCCACTTT
CDR3: CASSRRTVLPLHF
size: many
V: TRBV6-1
D: NA
J: TRBJ1-6

DNA: TGTGCCACCAGTGATTTGACGACAGGGGAGCAGTACTTC
CDR3: CATSDLTTGEQYF
size: NA
V: TRBV24-1
D: TRBD1
J: TRBJ2-7

DNA: TGTGCCATCAGTGAGTCTTTTGACACCATATATTTT
CDR3: CAISESFDTIYF
size: NA
V: TRBV10-3
D: NA
J: TRBJ1-3

DNA: TGTGCCATCCGAAGTAGCGGGAGTGGCGATGAGCAGTTCTTC
CDR3: CAIRSSGSGDEQFF
size: NA
V: TRBV10-3
D: TRBD2
J: TRBJ2-1

DNA: TGTGCCAGCAGTAGGGGGCTAGGAGCTTTCTTT
CDR3: CASSRGLGAFF
size: many
V: TRBV12-3/TRBV12-4
D: TRBD1
J: TRBJ1-1

DNA: TGCAGTACCTCCAAAGGACAGAACACTGAAGCTTTCTTT
CDR3: CSTSKGQNTEAFF
size: NA
V: TRBV20-1
D: NA
J: TRBJ1-1

DNA: TGTGCCAGCACCCGAGAGGCTAGTAGCTCCTACAATGAGCAGTTCTTC
CDR3: CASTREASSSYNEQFF
size: many
V: TRBV4-2
D: NA
J: TRBJ2-1

DNA: TGTGCCAGCAGCCTCCGGGCCACCATTTCGGAGACCCAGTACTTC
CDR3: CASSLRATISETQYF
size: many
V: TRBV7-2
D: NA
J: TRBJ2-5

DNA: TGCAGTGCTCCCAAATTAGGGGAGGGGGCGTATACGCAGTATTTT
CDR3: CSAPKLGEGAYTQYF
size: many
V: TRBV20-1
D: NA
J: TRBJ2-3

DNA: TGTGCCATCAGGTCGCCAGGGTTAGGCACTGAAGCTTTCTTT
CDR3: CAIRSPGLGTEAFF
size: many
V: TRBV10-3
D: NA
J: TRBJ1-1

DNA: TGCAGTGCTAGCACCGGGACTACCGTCGGCAATGAGCAGTTCTTC
CDR3: CSASTGTTVGNEQFF
size: many
V: TRBV20-1
D: TRBD2
J: TRBJ2-1

DNA: TGTGCCAGCAGCTTCGGACAAACCTCTGGAAACACCATATATTTT
CDR3: CASSFGQTSGNTIYF
size: NA
V: TRBV5-4
D: NA
J: TRBJ1-3

DNA: TGTGCCAGCAGTGATTTAGGGGGAACCTACGAGCAGTACTTC
CDR3: CASSDLGGTYEQYF
size: NA
V: TRBV2
D: NA
J: TRBJ2-7

DNA: TGCAGTGCATGGGGGCAGGGAACGTACAATGAGCAGTTCTTC
CDR3: CSAWGQGTYNEQFF
size: many
V: TRBV20-1
D: NA
J: TRBJ2-1

DNA: TGTGCCAGCAGTTACTCCCGACAGAATTCACCCCTCCACTTT
CDR3: CASSYSRQNSPLHF
size: few
V: TRBV6-5
D: NA
J: TRBJ1-6